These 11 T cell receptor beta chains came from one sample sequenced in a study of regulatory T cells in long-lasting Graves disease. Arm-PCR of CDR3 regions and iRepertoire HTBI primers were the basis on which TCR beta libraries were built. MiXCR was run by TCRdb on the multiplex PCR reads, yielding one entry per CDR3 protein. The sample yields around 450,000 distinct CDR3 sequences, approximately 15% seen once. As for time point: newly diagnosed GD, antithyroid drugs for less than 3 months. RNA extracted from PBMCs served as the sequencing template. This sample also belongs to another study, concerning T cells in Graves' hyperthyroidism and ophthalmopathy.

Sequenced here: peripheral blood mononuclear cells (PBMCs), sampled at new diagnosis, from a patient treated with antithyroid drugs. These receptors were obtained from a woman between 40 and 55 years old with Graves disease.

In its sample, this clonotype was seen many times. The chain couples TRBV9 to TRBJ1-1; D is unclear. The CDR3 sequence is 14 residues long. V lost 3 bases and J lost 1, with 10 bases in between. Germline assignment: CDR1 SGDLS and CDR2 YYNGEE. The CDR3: CASSAGGSNTEAFF. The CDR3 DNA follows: TGTGCCAGCAGCGCCGGTGGGTCGAACACTGAAGCTTTCTTT. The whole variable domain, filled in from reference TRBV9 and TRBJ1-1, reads DSGVTQTPKHLITATGQRVTLRCSPRSGDLSVYWYQQSLDQGLQFLIQYYNGEERAKGNILERFSAQQFPDLHSELNLSSLELGDSALYFCASSAGGSNTEAFFGQGTRLTVV.

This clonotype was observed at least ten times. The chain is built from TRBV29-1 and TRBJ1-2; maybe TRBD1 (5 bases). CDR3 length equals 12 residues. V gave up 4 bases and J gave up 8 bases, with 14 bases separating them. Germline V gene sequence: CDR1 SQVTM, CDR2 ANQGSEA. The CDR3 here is CSVVAGRRGYTF. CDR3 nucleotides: TGCAGCGTTGTGGCAGGGAGAAGGGGCTACACCTTC.

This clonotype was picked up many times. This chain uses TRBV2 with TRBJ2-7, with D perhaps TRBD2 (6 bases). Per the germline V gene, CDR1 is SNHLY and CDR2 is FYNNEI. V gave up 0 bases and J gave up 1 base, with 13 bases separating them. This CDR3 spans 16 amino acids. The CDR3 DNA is TGTGCCAGCAGTGAAGCTTCGTGGACTAAATCCTACGAGCAGTACTTC. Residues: CASSEASWTKSYEQYF.

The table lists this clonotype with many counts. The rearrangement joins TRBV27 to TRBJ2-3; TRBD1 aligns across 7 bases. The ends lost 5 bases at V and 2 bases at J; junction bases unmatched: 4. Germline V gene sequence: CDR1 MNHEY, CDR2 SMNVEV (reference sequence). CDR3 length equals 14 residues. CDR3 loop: CASSPDRVTDTQYF. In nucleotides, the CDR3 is TGTGCCAGCAGTCCAGACAGGGTCACAGATACGCAGTATTTT.

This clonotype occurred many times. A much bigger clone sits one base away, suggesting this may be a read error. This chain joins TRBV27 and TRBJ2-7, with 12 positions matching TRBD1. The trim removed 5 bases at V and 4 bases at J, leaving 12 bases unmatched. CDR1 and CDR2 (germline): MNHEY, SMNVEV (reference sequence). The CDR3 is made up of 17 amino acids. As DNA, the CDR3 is TGTGCCAGCAGTCTCACCGGGACAGGGGGCTCTTGGTACGAGCAGTACTTC. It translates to CASSLTGTGGSWYEQYF.

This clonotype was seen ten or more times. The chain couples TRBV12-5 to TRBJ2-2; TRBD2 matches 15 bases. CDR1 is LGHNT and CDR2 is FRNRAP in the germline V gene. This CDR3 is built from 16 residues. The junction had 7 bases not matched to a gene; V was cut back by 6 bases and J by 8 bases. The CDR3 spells CASGPGLAGGQGELFF. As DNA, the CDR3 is TGTGCTAGTGGACCGGGACTAGCGGGAGGTCAAGGGGAGCTGTTTTTT.

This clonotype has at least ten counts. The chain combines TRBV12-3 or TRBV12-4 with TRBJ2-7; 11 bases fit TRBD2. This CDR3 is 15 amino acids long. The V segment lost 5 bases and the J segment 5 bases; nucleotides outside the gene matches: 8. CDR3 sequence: CASSMFGTSGDEQYF. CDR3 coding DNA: TGTGCCAGCAGTATGTTCGGGACTAGCGGTGACGAGCAGTACTTC.

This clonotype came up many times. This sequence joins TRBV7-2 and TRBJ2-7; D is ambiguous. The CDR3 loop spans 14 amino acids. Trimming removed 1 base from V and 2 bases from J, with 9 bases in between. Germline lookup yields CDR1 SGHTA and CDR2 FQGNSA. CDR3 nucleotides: TGTGCCAGCAGCTTAGAGTATTCTACCTACGAGCAGTACTTC. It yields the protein CASSLEYSTYEQYF.

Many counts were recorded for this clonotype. The CDR3 reads CASSLNPTGELFF. The CDR3 nucleotides read TGTGCCAGCAGTTTAAATCCGACCGGGGAGCTGTTTTTT. V gene TRBV12-3 or TRBV12-4 combines with J gene TRBJ2-2; D is ambiguous. V was clipped by 2 bases and J by 5 bases, with 6 bases between them. The CDR3 contains 13 residues.

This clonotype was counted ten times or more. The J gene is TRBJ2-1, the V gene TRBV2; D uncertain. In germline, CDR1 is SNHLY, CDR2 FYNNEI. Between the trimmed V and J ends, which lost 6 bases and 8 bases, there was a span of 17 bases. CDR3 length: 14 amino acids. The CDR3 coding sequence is TGTGCCAGCAGAGAAAAGGGATTAGTCCATGAGCAGTTCTTC. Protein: CASREKGLVHEQFF.

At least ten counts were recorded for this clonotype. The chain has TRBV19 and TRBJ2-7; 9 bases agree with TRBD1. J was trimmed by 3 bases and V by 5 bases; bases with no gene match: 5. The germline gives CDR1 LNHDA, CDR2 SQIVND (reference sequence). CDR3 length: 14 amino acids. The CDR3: CASSAGTGHYEQYF. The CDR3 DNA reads TGTGCCAGTAGTGCCGGGACAGGGCACTACGAGCAGTACTTC.